A single sample is the source of the 13 T cell receptor beta chains below, sequenced in a study of blood T cell repertoires in COVID-19. Using immunoSEQ multiplex PCR, the repertoire was profiled, and TCRdb retains in-frame clones only, with some absent. The table includes fewer than 50,000 clones, about 88% detected once. Material: peripheral blood. Source of these receptors: a man in his 70s with active COVID-19.

V and J are TRBV6-1 and TRBJ2-4; D gene ambiguous. The CDR3 runs 16 residues. The germline V and J ends were trimmed by 3 bases and 0 bases, with 12 bases remaining between them. CDR1 is MNHNS and CDR2 is SASEGT in the germline V gene. CDR3 residues: CASSDRDNLAKNIQYF. CDR3 nucleotides: TGTGCCAGCAGTGACCGAGACAACCTAGCCAAAAACATTCAGTACTTC.

The chain is built from TRBV4-2 and TRBJ1-1; D gene unclear. The CDR3 spans 11 residues. The germline CDR1 and CDR2 sequences are LGHNA and YNFKEQ. The V gene lost 0 bases and the J gene lost 12 bases, with 8 bases spanning the gap. DNA of the CDR3: TGTGCCAGCAGCCAAGATATTGAGACTTTCTTT. As protein: CASSQDIETFF.

The chain links TRBV18 to TRBJ2-3; 15 bases fit TRBD2. Germline trimming cut 0 bases from V and 1 base from J; bases unmatched to any gene: 5. The CDR3 runs to 19 residues. Germline lookup yields CDR1 KGHSH and CDR2 LQKENI. CDR3 coding DNA: TGTGCCAGCTCACCACCCGGACTAGCGGGAGGGTGGGGCACAGATACGCAGTATTTT. This translates into CASSPPGLAGGWGTDTQYF.

The chain is built from TRBV12-5 and TRBJ2-1; 11 bases match TRBD2. This CDR3 spans 18 amino acids. Trimming took 1 base from V and 2 from J; bases not matched to a gene: 7. In germline, CDR1 is LGHNT, CDR2 FRNRAP. In nucleotides, the CDR3 is TGTGCTAGTGGTTTGGCGCCCATAGCGGGAGGGACCTACAATGAGCAGTTCTTC. It encodes CASGLAPIAGGTYNEQFF.

The gene calls are TRBV6-1 and TRBJ2-3; TRBD2 might be the D (5 bases). This CDR3 region has 16 residues. Germline-derived CDR1 and CDR2 are MNHNS and SASEGT. Between the trimmed V and J ends, which lost 3 bases and 0 bases, there was a span of 13 bases. This CDR3 is CASSEGRGASTDTQYF. In DNA, the CDR3 is TGTGCCAGCAGTGAGGGTCGGGGAGCTAGCACAGATACGCAGTATTTT.

The chain employs TRBV2 and TRBJ1-1, with D possibly matching TRBD1 (5 bases). The CDR3 extends over 14 amino acids. Germline V gene lookup returns CDR1 SNHLY and CDR2 FYNNEI. Trimming stripped 7 bases from V and 0 bases from J, with 12 bases between. The CDR3 bases are TGTGCCAGCACACGGCGACAGATGAACACTGAAGCTTTCTTT. As protein: CASTRRQMNTEAFF.

The chain joins TRBV2 to TRBJ1-5; 7 positions agree with TRBD1. The CDR3 covers 15 residues. J was trimmed by 5 bases and V by 6 bases; bases with no gene match: 10. CDR1 is SNHLY, CDR2 FYNNEI, per germline. CDR3 in DNA: TGTGCCAGCAGAGGGGCGAGGGGGCGCGATCAGCCCCAGCATTTT. It encodes CASRGARGRDQPQHF.

V gene TRBV7-2 combines with J gene TRBJ1-4; TRBD1 matches 7 bases. The CDR3 contains 13 residues. Germline trimming cut 4 bases from V and 8 bases from J; bases unmatched to any gene: 4. Germline V gene sequence: CDR1 SGHTA, CDR2 FQGNSA. The CDR3 bases are TGTGCCAGCAGCTCGGCGACAGGGGAAAAACTGTTTTTT. Residues: CASSSATGEKLFF.

V usage is TRBV3-1 (or the pseudogene TRBV3-2) and J usage is TRBJ1-1; TRBD1 aligns across 7 bases. The CDR3 loop spans 14 amino acids. The germline CDR1 and CDR2 sequences are LGHDT and YNNKEL (reference sequence). The V and J ends lost 5 bases and 4 bases, in that order; junction bases with no gene match: 7. The CDR3 region is CASSTPYRGTEAFF. CDR3 bases: TGTGCCAGCAGCACTCCTTACAGGGGCACTGAAGCTTTCTTT.

The genes are TRBV7-6 and TRBJ2-1; 12 nucleotides align to TRBD2. CDR3 length: 16 residues. Per the germline V gene, CDR1 is SGHVS and CDR2 is FNYEAQ. J was trimmed by 0 bases and V by 4 bases; bases with no gene match: 1. CDR3 bases: TGTGCCAGCAGCTCGACTAGCGGGAGCTCCTACAATGAGCAGTTCTTC. Protein product: CASSSTSGSSYNEQFF.

The gene calls are TRBV28 and TRBJ1-1; the D is unclear. V shed 3 bases and J shed 4 bases, with 9 bases lying between them. Germline V gene data show CDR1 as MDHEN and CDR2 as SYDVKM. This CDR3 is built from 13 residues. CDR3 in amino acids: CASSLAFRTEAFF. CDR3 sequence (DNA): TGTGCCAGCAGTTTGGCATTTCGCACTGAAGCTTTCTTT.

The V and J genes are TRBV18 and TRBJ1-1, with D unresolved. Germline-derived CDR1 and CDR2 are KGHSH and LQKENI. The V and J ends lost 5 bases and 1 base respectively, with 8 bases between them. The CDR3 is made up of 13 amino acids. The CDR3 reads CASSRTENTEAFF. CDR3 bases: TGTGCCAGCTCAAGAACAGAGAACACTGAAGCTTTCTTT.

J is TRBJ2-1 and V is TRBV19, with 10 nucleotides matching TRBD2. V dropped 2 bases and J dropped 8; count of bases not matched to a gene: 3. The germline CDR1 and CDR2 sequences are LNHDA and SQIVND (reference sequence). The CDR3 covers 14 residues. The CDR3 DNA reads TGTGCCAGTAGTATACTAGCGGGGGATCATGAGCAGTTCTTC. Translated, it gives CASSILAGDHEQFF.